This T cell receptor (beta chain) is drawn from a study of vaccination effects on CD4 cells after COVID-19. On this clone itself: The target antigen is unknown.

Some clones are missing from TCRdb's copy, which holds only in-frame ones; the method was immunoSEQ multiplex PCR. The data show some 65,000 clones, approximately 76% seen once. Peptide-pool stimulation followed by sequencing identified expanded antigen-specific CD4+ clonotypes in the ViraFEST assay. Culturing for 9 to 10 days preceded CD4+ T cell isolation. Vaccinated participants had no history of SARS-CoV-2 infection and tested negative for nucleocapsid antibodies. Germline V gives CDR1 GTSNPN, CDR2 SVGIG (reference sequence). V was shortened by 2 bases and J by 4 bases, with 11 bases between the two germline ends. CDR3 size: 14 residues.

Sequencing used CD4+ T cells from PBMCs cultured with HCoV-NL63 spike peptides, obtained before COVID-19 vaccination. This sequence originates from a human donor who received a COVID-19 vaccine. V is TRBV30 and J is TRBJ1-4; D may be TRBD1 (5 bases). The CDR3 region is CAWSSQANNEKLFF. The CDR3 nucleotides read TGTGCCTGGAGTTCACAGGCGAATAATGAAAAACTGTTTTTT.